These 28 T cell receptor beta chains share one sample of origin, sequenced in a study of T cell changes during pregnancy in multiple sclerosis. Profiled with immunoSEQ multiplex PCR; TCRdb holds only in-frame clones, not every one. The profile covers around 100,000 clones, with around 90% appearing a single time and over 2.5% taken by the ten largest. The specimen was peripheral blood, collected in the second trimester of pregnancy. These receptors came from a female donor with multiple sclerosis, enrolled in a pregnancy study.

This clone was seen a handful of times. The chain couples TRBV2 to TRBJ1-2; D is uncertain. CDR1 is SNHLY, CDR2 FYNNEI, per germline. Deletions cut 3 bases from V and 11 bases from J, with 7 bases between. The length of the CDR3 is 10 residues. CDR3 sequence reads: CASSDPLYTF. The CDR3 nucleotides are TGTGCCAGCAGTGACCCGTTGTACACCTTC.

This rearrangement joins TRBV29-1 to TRBJ2-7, with D possibly TRBD2 on 5 matching bases. V shed 4 bases and J shed 7 bases, with 14 bases lying between them. This CDR3 is built from 12 residues. CDR1 is SQVTM, CDR2 ANQGSEA, per germline. DNA of the CDR3: TGCAGCGTTGGCGGGTCCCTGGGGGAGCAGTACTTC. It translates to CSVGGSLGEQYF.

J is TRBJ2-5 and V is TRBV18, with D unclear. V shed 0 bases and J shed 3 bases, with 8 bases lying between them. Germline V gene data show CDR1 as KGHSH and CDR2 as LQKENI. CDR3 length equals 14 residues. CDR3 protein: CASSPPWLEETQYF. In nucleotides, the CDR3 is TGTGCCAGCTCACCACCTTGGCTAGAAGAGACCCAGTACTTC.

This clone appeared a single time. J is TRBJ2-7 and V is TRBV25-1; possible D gene TRBD2, 5 bases. Trimming left V 0 bases short and J 4 bases short, with 7 bases between. Germline lookup yields CDR1 MGHDK and CDR2 SYGVNS. The CDR3 runs to 13 residues. The DNA of the CDR3 is TGTGCCAGCAGTGAATATCGGGGTTACGAGCAGTACTTC. Translating it yields CASSEYRGYEQYF.

The chain couples TRBV19 to TRBJ2-7; 10 bases line up with TRBD1. This CDR3 is built from 16 residues. Trimming cost V 5 bases and J 1 base; bases outside gene matches: 8. CDR1 and CDR2 (germline): LNHDA, SQIVND (reference sequence). The CDR3 here is CASSQKTGGASYEQYF. The CDR3 bases are TGTGCCAGTAGTCAGAAGACAGGGGGCGCTTCCTACGAGCAGTACTTC.

The chain joins TRBV6-4 to TRBJ2-3; maybe TRBD2 (5 bases). The CDR3 covers 11 residues. CDR1 MRHNA and CDR2 SNTAGT come from the germline V gene. V was pared by 6 bases and J by 11 bases, with 12 bases between. The DNA of the CDR3 is TGTGCCAGCAGACACGGGGATTTGCAGTATTTT. It encodes CASRHGDLQYF.

V usage is TRBV10-1 and J usage is TRBJ1-2, with 10 bases that match TRBD1. Losses at the gene ends were 7 bases for V and 3 bases for J; bases not matched to a gene: 20. CDR3 length equals 19 residues. In germline, CDR1 is WNHNN, CDR2 SYGVQD (reference sequence). The CDR3 nucleotides read TGCGCCAGCAAGCTTGCCAAGGAGCTTAGGACAGGGGGGGACTATGGCTACACCTTC. Its translation: CASKLAKELRTGGDYGYTF.

J is TRBJ1-6 and V is TRBV4-3; D is undetermined. Germline V gene data show CDR1 as LGHNA and CDR2 as YSLEER. Trimming removed 0 bases at V and 8 bases at J, with 5 bases between. This CDR3 region has 13 residues. The CDR3, as DNA: TGCGCCAGCAGCCAAGAGCGGGATTCACCCCTCCACTTT. Amino acid sequence: CASSQERDSPLHF.

V usage is TRBV29-1 and J usage is TRBJ2-3, with 7 positions matching TRBD1. The CDR3 consists of 12 residues. With V trimmed by 7 bases and J by 4 bases, 5 bases remained unmatched. Germline V gives CDR1 SQVTM, CDR2 ANQGSEA. CDR3: CSGNRGADTQYF. The CDR3 bases are TGCAGCGGCAACAGGGGAGCAGATACGCAGTATTTT.

This rearrangement joins TRBV18 to TRBJ2-2; 7 positions match TRBD2. Germline values: CDR1 KGHSH, CDR2 LQKENI. The CDR3 length is 17 residues. V dropped 2 bases and J dropped 1; count of bases not matched to a gene: 7. CDR3 sequence reads: CASSPIKVAGNTGELFF. For the CDR3, the DNA is TGTGCCAGCTCACCAATTAAGGTAGCGGGGAACACCGGGGAGCTGTTTTTT.

This sequence joins TRBV5-4 and TRBJ2-7; D perhaps matches TRBD2 (5 bases). The germline CDR1 and CDR2 sequences are SGHNT and YYREEE (reference sequence). The V end was cut by 4 bases, the J end by 0 bases, with 11 bases between. This CDR3 spans 14 amino acids. This chain's CDR3 is CASSRTGASYEQYF. The CDR3 DNA follows: TGTGCCAGCAGCCGGACTGGCGCCTCCTACGAGCAGTACTTC. The variable domain in full, with the rest retrieved from reference TRBV5-4 and TRBJ2-7, is ETGVTQSPTHLIKTRGQQVTLRCSSQSGHNTVSWYQQALGQGPQFIFQYYREEENGRGNFPPRFSGLQFPNYSSELNVNALELDDSALYLCASSRTGASYEQYFGPGTRLTVT.

The chain has TRBV18 and TRBJ2-3, with 9 bases lining up with TRBD2. Germline CDR1 reads KGHSH; CDR2 reads LQKENI. The CDR3 has 16 amino acids. V gave up 2 bases and J gave up 0 bases; unmatched junction bases: 3. CDR3 amino acids: CASSPASGASTDTQYF. As DNA, the CDR3 is TGTGCCAGCTCACCAGCTAGCGGGGCAAGCACAGATACGCAGTATTTT.

The rearrangement uses TRBV6-1 and TRBJ2-3; TRBD2 matches at 10 bases. V lost 7 bases, J lost 0 bases, and 4 bases stayed unmatched. Germline CDR1 and CDR2: MNHNS and SASEGT. The CDR3 contains 15 residues. The CDR3 region is CASNPTSGSTDTQYF. In DNA form, the CDR3 reads TGTGCCAGCAATCCGACTAGCGGGAGCACAGATACGCAGTATTTT.

The chain has TRBV5-5 and TRBJ2-7; TRBD1 might be the D (5 bases). CDR3 length: 16 residues. Per germline, CDR1 SGHKS and CDR2 YYEKEE (reference sequence). V was clipped by 0 bases and J by 0 bases, with 13 bases between them. The CDR3 reads CASSLEGVVSSYEQYF. For the CDR3, the DNA is TGTGCCAGCAGCTTGGAAGGGGTCGTGAGCTCCTACGAGCAGTACTTC.

This sequence joins TRBV7-9 and TRBJ2-7; 7 bases are shared with TRBD1. V gave up 4 bases and J gave up 0 bases; unmatched junction bases: 6. The CDR3 length is 15 residues. Germline V gene lookup returns CDR1 SEHNR and CDR2 FQNEAQ (reference sequence). CDR3 protein: CASSSRQGSSYEQYF. In DNA form, the CDR3 reads TGTGCCAGCAGCTCTCGACAGGGCAGCTCCTACGAGCAGTACTTC.

The genes are TRBV11-1 and TRBJ2-7; D is possibly TRBD2 (5 bases). The CDR3 is 14 amino acids. The V gene's germline CDR1 is SGHAT and CDR2 FQDESV (reference sequence). The V end lost 5 bases, the J end lost 7 bases, and 18 bases lay between the germline ends. Here the CDR3 DNA reads TGTGCCAGCAGCCCCAGGACTGGAAGAGGGGAGCAGTACTTC. It codes for CASSPRTGRGEQYF.

The chain recombines TRBV5-6 with TRBJ2-3; unclear D gene. Trimming left V 2 bases short and J 11 bases short, with 18 bases between. The CDR3 sequence is 14 residues long. The germline V gene encodes CDR1 SGHDT and CDR2 YYEEEE. This CDR3 reads CASSFTDVKTRQYF. The CDR3 DNA reads as TGTGCCAGCAGCTTCACAGACGTTAAAACCAGGCAGTATTTT. The complete variable domain, with remaining parts taken from reference TRBV5-6 and TRBJ2-3, reads DAGVTQSPTHLIKTRGQQVTLRCSPKSGHDTVSWYQQALGQGPQFIFQYYEEEERQRGNFPDRFSGHQFPNYSSELNVNALLLGDSALYLCASSFTDVKTRQYFGPGTRLTVL.

The chain employs TRBV10-1 and TRBJ2-7, with TRBD2 matching over 9 bases. Germline V gives CDR1 WNHNN, CDR2 SYGVQD (reference sequence). The V gene end was trimmed by 8 bases and the J gene end by 4 bases; junction bases not matched to a gene: 24. This CDR3 contains 19 residues. The CDR3 DNA sequence: TGCGCCAGCCAAACGCAACAGGAAGAGCGGCGGACTAGCGATTACGAGCAGTACTTC. Residues: CASQTQQEERRTSDYEQYF.

The chain carries TRBV27 and TRBJ1-1; unclear D gene. V was clipped by 10 bases and J by 8 bases, with 11 bases between them. Per germline, CDR1 MNHEY and CDR2 SMNVEV (reference sequence). The CDR3 extends over 10 amino acids. The CDR3 sequence is CATGLREAFF. Written as DNA, the CDR3 is TGTGCCACTGGGCTCCGGGAAGCTTTCTTT.

This rearrangement joins TRBV28 to TRBJ1-5; TRBD1 is a possible D gene (5 bases). Trimming shortened V by 7 bases and J by 0 bases, and 16 bases separated the two germline ends. The V gene's germline CDR1 is MDHEN and CDR2 SYDVKM. The CDR3 loop spans 16 amino acids. CDR3 DNA: TGTGCCAGCACCCTGAAGGGGATCTATAGCAATCAGCCCCAGCATTTT. Translation: CASTLKGIYSNQPQHF. The full variable domain, with the rest looked up from reference TRBV28 and TRBJ1-5, is DVKVTQSSRYLVKRTGEKVFLECVQDMDHENMFWYRQDPGLGLRLIYFSYDVKMKEKGDIPEGYSVSREKKERFSLILESASTNQTSMYLCASTLKGIYSNQPQHFGDGTRLSIL.

A single count supports this clone. V is TRBV5-1 and J is TRBJ2-3; 10 bases are a match to TRBD2. V shed 7 bases and J 6 bases; nucleotides not matched to a gene: 11. The CDR3 covers 15 residues. Germline CDR1 and CDR2: SGHRS and YFSETQ. The CDR3 sequence is CASRLLAGSVDTQYF. In nucleotides, the CDR3 is TGCGCCAGCCGCCTACTAGCGGGAAGCGTGGATACGCAGTATTTT.

The gene calls are TRBV9 and TRBJ2-7; 7 bases map to TRBD2. Germline V lookup: CDR1 SGDLS, CDR2 YYNGEE. There are 14 residues in the CDR3. The V segment lost 0 bases and the J segment 3 bases; nucleotides outside the gene matches: 3. The CDR3 nucleotides are TGTGCCAGCAGCGTAGCCCCTAGCGGCTACGAGCAGTACTTC. Encoded protein: CASSVAPSGYEQYF.

The rearrangement joins TRBV9 to TRBJ2-1; D is uncertain. The germline V gene encodes CDR1 SGDLS and CDR2 YYNGEE. V was shortened by 0 bases and J by 9 bases, with 4 bases between the two germline ends. This CDR3 is built from 11 residues. The CDR3 DNA reads TGTGCCAGCAGCGTAGACAGTGAGCAGTTCTTC. Its protein product is CASSVDSEQFF.

V is TRBV9 and J is TRBJ2-7, with TRBD1 matching over 7 bases. The germline gives CDR1 SGDLS, CDR2 YYNGEE. This CDR3 comprises 15 residues. V shed 0 bases and J 3 bases; nucleotides not matched to a gene: 6. DNA of the CDR3: TGTGCCAGCAGCGTAGCAGGGACAGCGCGCTACGAGCAGTACTTC. Translating it yields CASSVAGTARYEQYF.

This clone has just a few counts. The DNA for the CDR3 is TGTGCCATCAGTGAGTCACGGGGGAGGAGGGGCGAGCAGTACTTC. It specifies CAISESRGRRGEQYF. The chain employs TRBV10-3 and TRBJ2-7, with D maybe TRBD2 (6 bases). Germline assignment: CDR1 ENHRY and CDR2 SYGVKD. The length of the CDR3 is 15 residues. V was pared by 0 bases and J by 6 bases, with 15 bases between.

This chain links TRBV27 with TRBJ2-7; the match to TRBD1 covers 11 bases. The CDR3 has 15 residues. The germline V gene has CDR1 MNHEY and CDR2 SMNVEV (reference sequence). The ends lost 2 bases at V and 4 bases at J; junction bases unmatched: 4. The CDR3, as DNA: TGTGCCAGCAGTTTAATGGACAGGGGGCCGTACGAGCAGTACTTC. Translated: CASSLMDRGPYEQYF.

This rearrangement joins TRBV6-5 to TRBJ2-1; possibly TRBD1 for D (6 bases). Germline V gene sequence: CDR1 MNHEY, CDR2 SVGAGI. Trimming pared 2 bases from V and 6 bases from J, leaving 11 bases between. CDR3 length: 14 amino acids. CDR3 region: CASSYAGQPNEQFF. CDR3 sequence (DNA): TGTGCCAGCAGTTACGCCGGACAGCCCAATGAGCAGTTCTTC.

CDR3 coding DNA: TGTGCCAGCAGCTCCGACAGGGTCCAGCCCCAGCATTTT. It yields the protein CASSSDRVQPQHF. This chain connects TRBV7-8 to TRBJ1-5; 7 bases line up with TRBD1. The CDR3 is made up of 13 amino acids. V lost 4 bases, J lost 7 bases, and 4 bases stayed unmatched. Germline V lookup: CDR1 SGHVS, CDR2 FQNEAQ.